A single sample is the source of the 14 T cell receptor beta chains below, sequenced in a study of blood T cell repertoires in COVID-19. Clones were read by immunoSEQ multiplex PCR, and TCRdb kept only the in-frame ones, dropping some. The sample contains 200,000 to 300,000 clones, around 90% of which appear only once. The sequencing input was peripheral blood. The receptors come from a man aged 30-40 years with COVID-19, enrolled during active disease.

The V gene is TRBV9, the J gene TRBJ2-5; a weak D match, TRBD2 (7 bases). V was shortened by 0 bases and J by 5 bases, with 14 bases between the two germline ends. This CDR3 spans 15 amino acids. Germline CDR1 is SGDLS and CDR2 is YYNGEE. CDR3 in amino acids: CASSVAVGGLETQYF. CDR3 DNA sequence: TGTGCCAGCAGCGTAGCTGTGGGGGGGCTGGAGACCCAGTACTTC. The variable domain in full, with the rest retrieved from reference TRBV9 and TRBJ2-5, is DSGVTQTPKHLITATGQRVTLRCSPRSGDLSVYWYQQSLDQGLQFLIQYYNGEERAKGNILERFSAQQFPDLHSELNLSSLELGDSALYFCASSVAVGGLETQYFGPGTRLLVL.

The chain is built from TRBV19 and TRBJ1-5, with 7 bases fitting TRBD1. The ends lost 3 bases at V and 0 bases at J; junction bases unmatched: 8. CDR1 and CDR2 (germline): LNHDA, SQIVND (reference sequence). The CDR3 extends over 17 amino acids. The DNA of the CDR3 is TGTGCCAGTAGTATGTTAGGGGGCGGATATAGCAATCAGCCCCAGCATTTT. This sequence encodes CASSMLGGGYSNQPQHF.

The chain employs TRBV3-1 (or the pseudogene TRBV3-2) and TRBJ2-2; 8 positions agree with TRBD1. Germline assignment: CDR1 LGHDT and CDR2 YNNKEL (reference sequence). V gave up 0 bases and J gave up 8 bases; unmatched junction bases: 8. This CDR3 comprises 16 residues. The DNA for the CDR3 is TGTGCCAGCAGCCAAGAAGGGCAGGGGGCATGGGGGGAGCTGTTTTTT. Translating gives CASSQEGQGAWGELFF.

This clone was observed a few times. This sequence joins TRBV2 and TRBJ1-5; D gene ambiguous. Germline CDR1 is SNHLY and CDR2 is FYNNEI. CDR3 length: 14 amino acids. V gave up 4 bases and J gave up 3 bases, with 10 bases separating them. The CDR3 loop reads CASSGGGNNQPQHF. CDR3 bases: TGTGCCAGCAGTGGTGGCGGCAACAATCAGCCCCAGCATTTT.

The rearrangement joins TRBV7-9 to TRBJ1-5; D unresolved. The CDR3 is made up of 18 amino acids. Germline V CDR1 and CDR2: SEHNR, FQNEAQ (reference sequence). V shed 5 bases and J shed 0 bases, with 20 bases lying between them. The CDR3 nucleotides are TGTGCCAGCAGCCCAGAGGTTTGGCGGCTGCATAGCAATCAGCCCCAGCATTTT. Its protein is CASSPEVWRLHSNQPQHF.

The J gene is TRBJ2-7, the V gene TRBV7-9; 10 nucleotides agree with TRBD1. The CDR3 is 15 residues long. V shed 6 bases, J shed 5 bases, and the junction held 10 bases outside the gene matches. From germline, CDR1 is SEHNR and CDR2 FQNEAQ (reference sequence). The CDR3 loop reads CASSITGTGDHEQYF. As DNA, the CDR3 is TGTGCCAGCAGTATAACCGGGACAGGGGACCACGAGCAGTACTTC.

Concerning this clone: Compared with germline, one end of the junction differs, possibly owing to a read error. This chain joins TRBV30 and TRBJ1-2; TRBD1 matches at 7 bases. The CDR3 runs 13 residues. Per the germline V gene, CDR1 is GTSNPN and CDR2 is SVGIG (reference sequence). The CDR3 coding sequence is TGTGCCTGGAATGGGTTGACTATCCCACAGGGGTCCTTC. Protein: CAWNGLTIPQGSF. Variable domain in full (rest from reference TRBV30 and TRBJ1-2): SQTIHQWPATLVQPVGSPLSLECTVEGTSNPNLYWYRQAAGRGLQLLFYSVGIGQISSEVPQNLSASRPQDRQFILSSKKLLLSDSGFYLCAWNGLTIPQGSFGSGTRLTVV.

The chain carries TRBV11-2 and TRBJ1-6; D is perhaps TRBD1 (6 bases). CDR3 length: 15 amino acids. In germline, CDR1 is SGHAT, CDR2 FQNNGV. V lost 5 bases to trimming and J lost 7 bases, with 15 bases between them. The CDR3 here is CASSLTGTKNSPLHF. The CDR3 DNA is TGTGCCAGCAGCCTCACCGGGACAAAGAATTCACCCCTCCACTTT.

This clone was recorded once. The chain combines TRBV4-1 with TRBJ1-4; no reliable D call. CDR3 length: 13 residues. V shed 4 bases and J shed 6 bases, with 9 bases lying between them. Germline CDR1 reads MGHRA; CDR2 reads YSYEKL. CDR3 sequence: CASSRWRYEKLFF. In DNA form, the CDR3 reads TGCGCCAGCAGCCGGTGGCGGTATGAAAAACTGTTTTTT.

This sequence joins TRBV6-5 and TRBJ2-7; 8 bases map to TRBD1. The CDR3 runs to 14 residues. Germline V gene sequence: CDR1 MNHEY, CDR2 SVGAGI. V dropped 10 bases and J dropped 5; count of bases not matched to a gene: 13. CDR3 nucleotides: TGTGCCACCCGGCCAGGACAGGGCCCCCACGAGCAGTACTTC. It encodes CATRPGQGPHEQYF.

V is TRBV6-5 and J is TRBJ1-2; tentative D call: TRBD1 (6 bases). The CDR3 is 14 amino acids. V was shortened by 5 bases and J by 8 bases, with 18 bases between the two germline ends. Germline CDR1 reads MNHEY; CDR2 reads SVGAGI. CDR3 amino acids: CASSPEWGGGGYTF. The CDR3 region has the DNA TGTGCCAGCAGTCCCGAGTGGGGAGGGGGAGGCTACACCTTC.

The genes are TRBV19 and TRBJ1-2; 9 bases align to TRBD1. The CDR3 has 13 residues. Germline values: CDR1 LNHDA, CDR2 SQIVND (reference sequence). The V and J ends lost 8 bases and 7 bases, in that order; junction bases with no gene match: 8. The CDR3 coding sequence is TGTGCCAGTGACGGGACAGGGCTGGGTGGCTACACCTTC. Protein sequence: CASDGTGLGGYTF.

The CDR3 DNA is TGTGCCAGCAGTCTCGACCCGGGCGAGCAGTACTTC. Residues: CASSLDPGEQYF. The V gene is TRBV7-6, the J gene TRBJ2-7, with D uncertain. This CDR3 contains 12 residues. The V gene lost 6 bases and the J gene lost 6 bases, with 12 bases spanning the gap. CDR1 is SGHVS, CDR2 FNYEAQ, per germline.

In DNA form, the CDR3 reads TGTGCCAGCAGCCCCTCGACTAGCGGGGGGTCAAGAGATACGCAGTATTTT. Translating gives CASSPSTSGGSRDTQYF. V usage is TRBV11-3 and J usage is TRBJ2-3; 13 positions match TRBD2. The CDR3 contains 17 residues. V lost 5 bases, J lost 5 bases, and 10 bases stayed unmatched. Germline V CDR1 and CDR2: SGHNT, YENEEA.